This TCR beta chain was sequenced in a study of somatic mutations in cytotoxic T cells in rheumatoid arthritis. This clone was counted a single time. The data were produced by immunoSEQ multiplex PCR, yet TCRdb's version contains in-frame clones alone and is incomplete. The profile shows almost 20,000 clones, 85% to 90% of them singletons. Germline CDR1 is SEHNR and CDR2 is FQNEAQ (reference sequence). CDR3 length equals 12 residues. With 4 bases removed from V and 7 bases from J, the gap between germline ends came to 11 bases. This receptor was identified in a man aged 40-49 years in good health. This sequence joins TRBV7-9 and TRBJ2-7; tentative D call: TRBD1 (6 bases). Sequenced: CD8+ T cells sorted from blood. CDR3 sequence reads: CASSYRELEQYF. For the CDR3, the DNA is TGTGCCAGCAGCTACAGGGAATTGGAGCAGTACTTC.